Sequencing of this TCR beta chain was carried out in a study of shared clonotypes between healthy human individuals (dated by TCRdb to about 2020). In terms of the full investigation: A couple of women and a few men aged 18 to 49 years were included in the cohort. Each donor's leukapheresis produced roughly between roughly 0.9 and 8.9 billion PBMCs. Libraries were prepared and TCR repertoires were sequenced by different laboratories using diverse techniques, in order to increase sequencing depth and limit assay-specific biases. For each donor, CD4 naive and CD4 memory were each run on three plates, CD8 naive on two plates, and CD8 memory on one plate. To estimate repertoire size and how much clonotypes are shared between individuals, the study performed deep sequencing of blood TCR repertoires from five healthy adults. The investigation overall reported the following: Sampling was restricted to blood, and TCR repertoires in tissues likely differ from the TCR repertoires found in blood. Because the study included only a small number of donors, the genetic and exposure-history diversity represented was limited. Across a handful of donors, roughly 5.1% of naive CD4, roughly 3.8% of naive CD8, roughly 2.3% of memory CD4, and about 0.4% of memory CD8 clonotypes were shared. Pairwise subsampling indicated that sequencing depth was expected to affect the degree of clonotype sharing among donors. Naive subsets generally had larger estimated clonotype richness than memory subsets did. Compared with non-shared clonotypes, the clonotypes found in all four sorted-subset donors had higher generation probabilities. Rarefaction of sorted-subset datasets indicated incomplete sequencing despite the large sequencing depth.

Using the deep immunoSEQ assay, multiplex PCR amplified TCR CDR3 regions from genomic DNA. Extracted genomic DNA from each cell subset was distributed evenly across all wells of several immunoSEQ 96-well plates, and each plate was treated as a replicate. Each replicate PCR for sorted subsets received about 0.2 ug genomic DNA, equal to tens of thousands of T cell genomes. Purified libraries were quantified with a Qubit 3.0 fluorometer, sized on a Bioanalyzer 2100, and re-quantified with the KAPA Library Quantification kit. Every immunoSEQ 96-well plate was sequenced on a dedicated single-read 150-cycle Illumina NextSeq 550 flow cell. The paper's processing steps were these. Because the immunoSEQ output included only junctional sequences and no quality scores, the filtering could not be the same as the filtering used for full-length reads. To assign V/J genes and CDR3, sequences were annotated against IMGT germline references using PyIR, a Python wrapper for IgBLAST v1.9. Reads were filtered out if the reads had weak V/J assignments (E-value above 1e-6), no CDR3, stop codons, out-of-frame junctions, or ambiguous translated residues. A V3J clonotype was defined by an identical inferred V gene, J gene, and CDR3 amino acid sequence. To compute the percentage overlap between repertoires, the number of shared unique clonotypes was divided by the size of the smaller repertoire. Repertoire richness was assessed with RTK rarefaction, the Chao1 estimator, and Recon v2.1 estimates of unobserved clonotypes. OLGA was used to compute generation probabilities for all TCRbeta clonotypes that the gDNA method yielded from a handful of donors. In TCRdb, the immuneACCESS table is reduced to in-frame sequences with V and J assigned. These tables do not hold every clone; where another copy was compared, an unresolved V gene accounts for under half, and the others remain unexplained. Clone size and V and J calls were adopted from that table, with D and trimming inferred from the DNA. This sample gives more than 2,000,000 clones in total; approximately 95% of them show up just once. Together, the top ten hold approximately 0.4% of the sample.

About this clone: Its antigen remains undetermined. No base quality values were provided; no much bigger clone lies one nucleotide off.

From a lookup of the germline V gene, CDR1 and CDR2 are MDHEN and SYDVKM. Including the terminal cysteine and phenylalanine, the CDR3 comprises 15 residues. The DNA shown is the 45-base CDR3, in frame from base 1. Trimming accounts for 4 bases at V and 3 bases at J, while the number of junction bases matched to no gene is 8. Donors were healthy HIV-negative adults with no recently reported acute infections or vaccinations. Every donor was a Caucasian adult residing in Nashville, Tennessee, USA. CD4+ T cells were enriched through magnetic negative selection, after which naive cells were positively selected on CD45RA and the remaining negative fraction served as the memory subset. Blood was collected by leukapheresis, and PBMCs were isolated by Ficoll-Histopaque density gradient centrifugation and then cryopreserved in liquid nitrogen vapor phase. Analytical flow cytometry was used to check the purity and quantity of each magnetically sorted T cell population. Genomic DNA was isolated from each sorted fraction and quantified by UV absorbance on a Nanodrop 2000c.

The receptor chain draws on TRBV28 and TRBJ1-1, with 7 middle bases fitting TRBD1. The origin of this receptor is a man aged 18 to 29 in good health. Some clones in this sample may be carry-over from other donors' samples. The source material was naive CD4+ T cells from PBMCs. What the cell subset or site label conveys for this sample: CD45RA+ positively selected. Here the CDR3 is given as CASSSRGGAHTEAFF. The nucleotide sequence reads TGTGCCAGCAGTTCCAGGGGGGGGGCGCACACTGAAGCTTTCTTT. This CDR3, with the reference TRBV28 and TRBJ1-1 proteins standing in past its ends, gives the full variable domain DVKVTQSSRYLVKRTGEKVFLECVQDMDHENMFWYRQDPGLGLRLIYFSYDVKMKEKGDIPEGYSVSREKKERFSLILESASTNQTSMYLCASSSRGGAHTEAFFGQGTRLTVV.